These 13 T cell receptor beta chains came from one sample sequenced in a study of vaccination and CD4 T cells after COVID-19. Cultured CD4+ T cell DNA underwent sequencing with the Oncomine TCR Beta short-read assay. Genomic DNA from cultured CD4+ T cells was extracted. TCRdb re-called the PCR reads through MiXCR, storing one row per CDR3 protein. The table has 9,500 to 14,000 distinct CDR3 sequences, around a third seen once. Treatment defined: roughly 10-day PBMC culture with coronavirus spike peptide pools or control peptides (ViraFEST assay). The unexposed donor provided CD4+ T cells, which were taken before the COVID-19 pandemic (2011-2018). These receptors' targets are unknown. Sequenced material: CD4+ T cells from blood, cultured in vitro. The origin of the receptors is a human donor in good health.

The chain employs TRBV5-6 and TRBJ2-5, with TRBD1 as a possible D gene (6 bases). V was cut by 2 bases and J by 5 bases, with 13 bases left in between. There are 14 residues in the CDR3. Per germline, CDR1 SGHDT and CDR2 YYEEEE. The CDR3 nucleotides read TGTGCCAGCAGCTTCATGGGACAAGGGGAGACCCAGTACTTC. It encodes CASSFMGQGETQYF. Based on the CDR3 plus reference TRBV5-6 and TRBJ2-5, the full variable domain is DAGVTQSPTHLIKTRGQQVTLRCSPKSGHDTVSWYQQALGQGPQFIFQYYEEEERQRGNFPDRFSGHQFPNYSSELNVNALLLGDSALYLCASSFMGQGETQYFGPGTRLLVL.

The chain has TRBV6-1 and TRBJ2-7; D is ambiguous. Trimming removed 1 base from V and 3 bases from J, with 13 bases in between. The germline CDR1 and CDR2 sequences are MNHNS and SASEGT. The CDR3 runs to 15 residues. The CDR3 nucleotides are TGTGCCAGCAGTGAAGGCCGGATCGGTCTCTACGAGCAGTACTTC. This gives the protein CASSEGRIGLYEQYF.

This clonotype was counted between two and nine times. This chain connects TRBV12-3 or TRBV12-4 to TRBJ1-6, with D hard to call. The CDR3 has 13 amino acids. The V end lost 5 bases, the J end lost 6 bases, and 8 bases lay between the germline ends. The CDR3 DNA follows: TGTGCCAGCAGTGGGCGGATTAATTCACCCCTCCACTTT. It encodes CASSGRINSPLHF.

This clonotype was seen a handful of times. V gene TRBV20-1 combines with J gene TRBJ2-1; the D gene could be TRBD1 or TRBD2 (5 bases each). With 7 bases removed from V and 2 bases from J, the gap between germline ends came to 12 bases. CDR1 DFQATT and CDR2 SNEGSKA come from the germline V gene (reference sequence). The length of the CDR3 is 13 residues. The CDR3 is CSVTGPPYNEQFF. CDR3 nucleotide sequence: TGCAGTGTGACGGGACCCCCCTACAATGAGCAGTTCTTC.

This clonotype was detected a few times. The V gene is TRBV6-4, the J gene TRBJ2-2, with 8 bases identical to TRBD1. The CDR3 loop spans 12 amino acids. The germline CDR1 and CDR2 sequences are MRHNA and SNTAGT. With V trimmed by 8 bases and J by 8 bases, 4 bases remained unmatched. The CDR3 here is CASRGQGGELFF. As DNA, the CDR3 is TGTGCCAGCCGTGGACAGGGAGGGGAGCTGTTTTTT.

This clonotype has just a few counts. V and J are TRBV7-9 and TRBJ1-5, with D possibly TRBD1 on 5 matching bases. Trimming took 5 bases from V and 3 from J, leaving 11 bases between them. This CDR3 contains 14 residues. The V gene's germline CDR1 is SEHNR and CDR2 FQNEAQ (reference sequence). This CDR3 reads CASSPQGFNQPQHF. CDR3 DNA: TGTGCCAGCAGCCCCCAGGGTTTCAATCAGCCCCAGCATTTT.

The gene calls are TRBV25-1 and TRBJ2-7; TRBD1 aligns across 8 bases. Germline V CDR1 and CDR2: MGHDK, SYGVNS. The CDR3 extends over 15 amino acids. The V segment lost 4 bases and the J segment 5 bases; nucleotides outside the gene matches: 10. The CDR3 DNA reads TGTGCCAGCAGTGGTTGGACAGGGTCCAAGGACGAGCAGTACTTC. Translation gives CASSGWTGSKDEQYF.

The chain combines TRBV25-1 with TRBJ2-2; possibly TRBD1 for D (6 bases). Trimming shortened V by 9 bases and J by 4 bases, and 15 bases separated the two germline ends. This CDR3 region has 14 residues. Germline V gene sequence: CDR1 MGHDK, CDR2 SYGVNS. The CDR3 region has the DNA TGTGCCAGTTCCGGACAGATAAGCACCGGGGAGCTGTTTTTT. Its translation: CASSGQISTGELFF.

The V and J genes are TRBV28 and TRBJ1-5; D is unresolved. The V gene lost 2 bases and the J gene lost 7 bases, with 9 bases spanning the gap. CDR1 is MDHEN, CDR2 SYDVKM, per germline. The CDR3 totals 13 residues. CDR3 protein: CASSLVGRQPQHF. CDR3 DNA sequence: TGTGCCAGCAGTTTAGTAGGGCGCCAGCCCCAGCATTTT. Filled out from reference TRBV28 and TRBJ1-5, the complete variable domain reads DVKVTQSSRYLVKRTGEKVFLECVQDMDHENMFWYRQDPGLGLRLIYFSYDVKMKEKGDIPEGYSVSREKKERFSLILESASTNQTSMYLCASSLVGRQPQHFGDGTRLSIL.

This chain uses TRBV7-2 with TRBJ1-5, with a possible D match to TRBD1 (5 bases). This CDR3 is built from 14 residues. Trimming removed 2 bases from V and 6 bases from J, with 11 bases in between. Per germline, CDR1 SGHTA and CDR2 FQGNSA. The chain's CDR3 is CASSLTPQGQPQHF. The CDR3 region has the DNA TGTGCCAGCAGCTTAACCCCGCAGGGTCAGCCCCAGCATTTT.

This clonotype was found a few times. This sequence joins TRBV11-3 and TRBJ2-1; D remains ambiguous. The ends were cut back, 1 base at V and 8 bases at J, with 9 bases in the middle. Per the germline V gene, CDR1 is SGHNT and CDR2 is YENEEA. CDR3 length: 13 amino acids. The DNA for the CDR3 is TGTGCCAGCAGCTTAGGGACCAACGATGAGCAGTTCTTC. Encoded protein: CASSLGTNDEQFF. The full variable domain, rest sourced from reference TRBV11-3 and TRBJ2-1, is EAGVVQSPRYKIIEKKQPVAFWCNPISGHNTLYWYLQNLGQGPELLIRYENEEAVDDSQLPKDRFSAERLKGVDSTLKIQPAELGDSAVYLCASSLGTNDEQFFGPGTRLTVL.

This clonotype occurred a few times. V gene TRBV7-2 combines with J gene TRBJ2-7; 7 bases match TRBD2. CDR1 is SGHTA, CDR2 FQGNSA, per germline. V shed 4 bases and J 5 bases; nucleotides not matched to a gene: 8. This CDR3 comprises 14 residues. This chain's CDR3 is CASSWTGGPNEQYF. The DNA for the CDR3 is TGTGCCAGCAGCTGGACGGGAGGTCCCAACGAGCAGTACTTC.

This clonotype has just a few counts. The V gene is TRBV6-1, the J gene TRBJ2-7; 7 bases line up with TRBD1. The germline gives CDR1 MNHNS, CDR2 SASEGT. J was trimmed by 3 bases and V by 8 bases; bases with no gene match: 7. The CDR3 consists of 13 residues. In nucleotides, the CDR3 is TGTGCCAGCGGAAAACGGACAGGCTACGAGCAGTACTTC. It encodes CASGKRTGYEQYF.